One and the same sample provided the 21 T cell receptor beta chains below, sequenced in a study of spatial heterogeneity in lung cancer. This sample's time point: sample taken at primary tumor resection. The study sequenced unsorted whole RNA from tumor, nontumor lung or frozen PBMC. A single record per CDR3 protein comes from TCRdb applying MiXCR to the 5' RACE reads. This sample has about 92,000 distinct CDR3 sequences, with over 9.5% found just once. Sequenced here: PBMCs, sampled at surgery. Every receptor here comes from a male donor with early-stage non-small cell lung cancer.

This clonotype was seen a handful of times. The chain combines TRBV12-3 or TRBV12-4 with TRBJ1-2; TRBD1 might be the D (5 bases). V shed 6 bases and J shed 4 bases, with 12 bases lying between them. This CDR3 region has 13 residues. CDR3 DNA sequence: TGTGCCAGCAGGCTAGGGGTTGCCTATGGCTACACCTTC. Translation: CASRLGVAYGYTF.

V gene TRBV13 combines with J gene TRBJ2-7; 9 bases fit TRBD1. CDR1 PRHDT and CDR2 FYEKMQ come from the germline V gene (reference sequence). The ends lost 2 bases at V and 2 bases at J; junction bases unmatched: 4. CDR3 length: 15 amino acids. CDR3: CASSLKGQGAYEQYF. The CDR3 bases are TGTGCCAGCAGCTTAAAGGGACAGGGAGCCTACGAGCAGTACTTC.

The rearrangement uses TRBV5-4 and TRBJ2-3, with 9 bases aligning to TRBD2. The CDR3 spans 16 residues. V dropped 3 bases and J dropped 2; count of bases not matched to a gene: 7. Germline V gives CDR1 SGHNT, CDR2 YYREEE (reference sequence). The chain's CDR3 is CASSSARLADTDTQYF. CDR3 nucleotides: TGTGCCAGCAGCTCTGCACGACTAGCGGACACAGATACGCAGTATTTT.

The chain employs TRBV4-1 and TRBJ2-3; D perhaps matches TRBD2 (5 bases). V lost 0 bases, J lost 2 bases, and 15 bases lay in between. Germline CDR1 and CDR2: MGHRA and YSYEKL. The CDR3 has 17 residues. CDR3 nucleotides: TGCGCCAGCAGCCAAGATCTAGCAGAGATGTACACAGATACGCAGTATTTT. Translating it yields CASSQDLAEMYTDTQYF.

A single count supports this clonotype. This chain uses TRBV18 with TRBJ1-1; D possibly corresponds to TRBD1 (5 bases). CDR1 and CDR2 from the germline V gene are KGHSH and LQKENI. This CDR3 comprises 14 residues. Trimming pared 1 base from V and 1 base from J, leaving 7 bases between. Here the CDR3 reads CASSPLGQNTEAFF. In DNA, the CDR3 is TGTGCCAGCTCACCACTAGGACAGAACACTGAAGCTTTCTTT.

There are a few counts of this clonotype. The chain recombines TRBV6-2 or TRBV6-3 with TRBJ2-3; 7 positions agree with TRBD2. V lost 2 bases to trimming and J lost 2 bases; unmatched junction nucleotides: 7. CDR1 and CDR2 (germline): MNHEY, SVGEGT. The CDR3 is 16 amino acids. Here the CDR3 reads CASSYPRGRLTDTQYF. DNA for the CDR3: TGTGCCAGCAGTTACCCGCGGGGGAGACTCACAGATACGCAGTATTTT.

This clonotype has ten or more counts. The V and J genes are TRBV28 and TRBJ2-1; no reliable D call. The CDR3 spans 12 residues. Germline lookup yields CDR1 MDHEN and CDR2 SYDVKM. V was trimmed by 7 bases and J by 5 bases, leaving 9 bases between them. The CDR3 region has the DNA TGTGCCAGCAAGGAACACCACAATGAGCAGTTCTTC. Protein product: CASKEHHNEQFF.

The gene calls are TRBV4-2 and TRBJ2-5, with 9 positions matching TRBD2. There are 17 residues in the CDR3. The V gene end was trimmed by 4 bases and the J gene end by 5 bases; junction bases not matched to a gene: 14. CDR1 is LGHNA and CDR2 is YNFKEQ in the germline V gene. The CDR3 DNA reads as TGTGCCAGCAGCCCCCAGCGGGCGGGAGGGCCAGAGGAGACCCAGTACTTC. Translating gives CASSPQRAGGPEETQYF.

CDR3 bases: TGTGCCAGCAGTGAAGAGGTGGTTACTGAAGCTTTCTTT. Amino acid sequence: CASSEEVVTEAFF. The chain carries TRBV25-1 and TRBJ1-1; D is ambiguous. CDR1 is MGHDK and CDR2 is SYGVNS in the germline V gene. The V gene lost 2 bases and the J gene lost 5 bases, with 9 bases spanning the gap. CDR3 length equals 13 residues. The full variable domain, in which reference TRBV25-1 and TRBJ1-1 provide the parts outside the CDR3, is EADIYQTPRYLVIGTGKKITLECSQTMGHDKMYWYQQDPGMELHLIHYSYGVNSTEKGDLSSESTVSRIRTEHFPLTLESARPSHTSQYLCASSEEVVTEAFFGQGTRLTVV.

This clonotype was counted between two and nine times. The chain links TRBV28 to TRBJ2-7; 11 bases map to TRBD1. Germline V lookup: CDR1 MDHEN, CDR2 SYDVKM. The junction had 6 bases not matched to a gene; V was cut back by 11 bases and J by 3 bases. This CDR3 contains 13 residues. CDR3 in amino acids: CASRDRGIYEQYF. The CDR3 region has the DNA TGTGCCTCACGGGACAGGGGGATCTACGAGCAGTACTTC.

This rearrangement joins TRBV4-1 to TRBJ2-5; 8 bases are a match to TRBD1. The CDR3 runs 13 residues. V lost 6 bases and J lost 5; bases outside the gene matches: 5. Germline CDR1 is MGHRA and CDR2 is YSYEKL. This CDR3 is CASRPSGGETQYF. In DNA form, the CDR3 reads TGCGCCAGCAGGCCTTCAGGGGGCGAGACCCAGTACTTC.

This clonotype was counted only a few times. V usage is TRBV7-3 and J usage is TRBJ2-2, with D possibly being TRBD1 (5 bases). CDR3 length: 16 residues. Germline loops: CDR1 SGHTA, CDR2 FQGTGA. V was clipped by 2 bases and J by 0 bases, with 10 bases between them. The CDR3 sequence: CASSLGATPNTGELFF. CDR3 in DNA: TGTGCCAGCAGCTTAGGGGCAACCCCGAACACCGGGGAGCTGTTTTTT.

This clonotype was picked up a small number of times. The rearrangement links TRBV7-2 to TRBJ1-5; possible D gene TRBD1, 5 bases. Germline values: CDR1 SGHTA, CDR2 FQGNSA. The CDR3 spans 15 residues. Trimming removed 2 bases from V and 4 bases from J, with 12 bases in between. The CDR3 protein is CASSLTGNRNQPQHF. For the CDR3, the DNA is TGTGCCAGCAGCTTAACAGGAAATAGGAATCAGCCCCAGCATTTT.

The chain carries TRBV11-2 and TRBJ2-5, with 9 bases identical to TRBD2. Germline CDR1 and CDR2: SGHAT and FQNNGV. This CDR3 contains 18 residues. V shed 1 base and J 2 bases; nucleotides not matched to a gene: 11. As DNA, the CDR3 is TGTGCCAGCAGCTTAGCCCTCCCCCTAGCGGGACTACAAGAGACCCAGTACTTC. It specifies CASSLALPLAGLQETQYF. Full variable domain (remainder filled in from reference TRBV11-2 and TRBJ2-5): EAGVAQSPRYKIIEKRQSVAFWCNPISGHATLYWYQQILGQGPKLLIQFQNNGVVDDSQLPKDRFSAERLKGVDSTLKIQPAKLEDSAVYLCASSLALPLAGLQETQYFGPGTRLLVL.

By sample fraction, this clonotype is large (0.1 to 1%). This chain joins TRBV7-3 and TRBJ2-2, with 10 bases matching TRBD2. Trimming took 1 base from V and 6 from J; bases not matched to a gene: 11. Germline V gene sequence: CDR1 SGHTA, CDR2 FQGTGA. The CDR3 has 18 amino acids. This CDR3 is CASSLNPAGGPGAGELFF. Here the CDR3 DNA reads TGTGCCAGCAGCTTAAATCCAGCGGGAGGGCCTGGGGCCGGGGAGCTGTTTTTT.

This chain connects TRBV6-6 to TRBJ2-6; D is unresolved. Trimming cost V 5 bases and J 2 bases, with 4 bases left between them. The germline V gene encodes CDR1 MNHNY and CDR2 SVGAGI (reference sequence). The CDR3 length is 13 residues. Written as DNA, the CDR3 is TGTGCCAGCAGTCCGACTGGGGCCAACGTCCTGACTTTC. Amino acids: CASSPTGANVLTF.

This clonotype was seen more than once but under ten times. The V call is TRBV20-1, the J call TRBJ2-2, with D possibly being TRBD1 (5 bases). Germline V gene data show CDR1 as DFQATT and CDR2 as SNEGSKA (reference sequence). V was trimmed by 3 bases and J by 1 base, leaving 18 bases between them. The CDR3 runs to 17 residues. CDR3 protein: CSARGPQAGENTGELFF. For the CDR3, the DNA is TGCAGTGCTAGGGGGCCGCAGGCAGGCGAGAACACCGGGGAGCTGTTTTTT.

This sequence joins TRBV11-2 and TRBJ2-3; 7 nucleotides match TRBD1. Germline CDR1 is SGHAT and CDR2 is FQNNGV. CDR3 length: 17 residues. With 5 bases clipped from V and 6 bases from J, the junction kept 17 bases outside the gene matches. This CDR3 reads CASSQLTGAPGQDTQYF. CDR3 nucleotide sequence: TGTGCCAGCAGCCAGCTCACAGGGGCACCAGGGCAGGATACGCAGTATTTT.

This clonotype was found a few times. The chain recombines TRBV6-2 or TRBV6-3 with TRBJ2-2; TRBD2 aligns across 11 bases. This CDR3 contains 17 residues. CDR1 MNHEY and CDR2 SVGEGT come from the germline V gene. Losses at the gene ends were 0 bases for V and 1 base for J; bases not matched to a gene: 1. CDR3 coding DNA: TGTGCCAGCAGTTACTCCACTAGCGGGAGGAACACCGGGGAGCTGTTTTTT. This gives the protein CASSYSTSGRNTGELFF.

This clonotype appeared many times. V gene TRBV29-1 combines with J gene TRBJ1-5; unclear D gene. The CDR3 spans 13 residues. CDR1 SQVTM and CDR2 ANQGSEA come from the germline V gene. Trimming stripped 6 bases from V and 4 bases from J, with 13 bases between. The CDR3: CSVGKGWNQPQHF. DNA of the CDR3: TGCAGCGTGGGGAAAGGGTGGAATCAGCCCCAGCATTTT.

This clonotype was counted many times. The chain is built from TRBV24-1 and TRBJ2-1; 8 bases agree with TRBD1. The CDR3 runs 16 residues. The germline gives CDR1 KGHDR, CDR2 SFDVKD. V lost 3 bases and J lost 0; bases outside the gene matches: 3. CDR3 nucleotide sequence: TGTGCCACCAGTGATCGGACAGGGCTCTCCTACAATGAGCAGTTCTTC. Its protein is CATSDRTGLSYNEQFF.